The 7 T cell receptor beta chains in this list originate from one sample, sequenced in a study of blood T cell repertoires in COVID-19 (dated by TCRdb to 2020 to 2022). Libraries came from the immunoSEQ multiplex PCR assay. TCRdb re-hosts the immuneACCESS table, in-frame sequences only. Its copies lack some clones; in the studies checked, an unresolved V gene accounts for under half of them, and the cause for the rest is not known. Counted in this sample were about 250,000 clones; about 90% of them appeared once. Roughly 1.4% of the sample lies in the top ten. The sequencing input was peripheral blood. The receptors come from a man at least 80 years old with acute or convalescent COVID-19.

The chain recombines TRBV4-3 with TRBJ2-5; TRBD2 agrees at 9 bases. The CDR3 sequence is 16 residues long. The V gene's germline CDR1 is LGHNA and CDR2 YSLEER. J gave up 7 bases and V 0 bases, and 9 bases lay outside the gene matches. For the CDR3, the DNA is TGCGCCAGCAGCCAAGAGTGGTTAGCGGGAGAGGTGACCCAGTACTTC. Encoded protein: CASSQEWLAGEVTQYF.

The gene calls are TRBV19 and TRBJ2-1; D remains ambiguous. The germline V gene has CDR1 LNHDA and CDR2 SQIVND (reference sequence). The CDR3 runs to 14 residues. V was trimmed by 6 bases and J by 4 bases, leaving 13 bases between them. CDR3 sequence (DNA): TGTGCCAGTAGCACTCCGGGTTTATACAATGAGCAGTTCTTC. Residues: CASSTPGLYNEQFF. The full variable domain, completed using reference TRBV19 and TRBJ2-1, is DGGITQSPKYLFRKEGQNVTLSCEQNLNHDAMYWYRQDPGQGLRLIYYSQIVNDFQKGDIAEGYSVSREKKESFPLTVTSAQKNPTAFYLCASSTPGLYNEQFFGPGTRLTVL.

This clone was seen a handful of times. The V and J genes are TRBV6-5 and TRBJ1-5; D unclear. Trimming removed 4 bases at V and 1 base at J, with 11 bases between. This CDR3 is 15 amino acids long. CDR1 is MNHEY, CDR2 SVGAGI, per germline. This chain's CDR3 is CASSWEGGSNQPQHF. CDR3 coding DNA: TGTGCCAGCAGTTGGGAGGGAGGGAGCAATCAGCCCCAGCATTTT.

This clone appeared once. The gene calls are TRBV6-5 and TRBJ1-2; weak D call: TRBD1 (5 bases). V lost 4 bases and J lost 5, with 14 bases in between. The CDR3 sequence is 14 residues long. Germline lookup yields CDR1 MNHEY and CDR2 SVGAGI. CDR3 protein: CASSLKGLSYGYTF. The CDR3, as DNA: TGTGCCAGCAGTTTAAAGGGGCTCTCTTATGGCTACACCTTC.

The chain joins TRBV24-1 to TRBJ2-7; 10 nucleotides align to TRBD2. With V trimmed by 3 bases and J by 3 bases, 7 bases remained unmatched. Germline V lookup: CDR1 KGHDR, CDR2 SFDVKD. This CDR3 contains 16 residues. The DNA of the CDR3 is TGTGCCACCAGTGATGATTCTAGCGGGAGTATCTACGAGCAGTACTTC. Translating it yields CATSDDSSGSIYEQYF.

The chain recombines TRBV18 with TRBJ2-6, with 12 bases matching TRBD1. The CDR3 is 20 amino acids. V was pared by 3 bases and J by 2 bases, with 11 bases of the junction left unmatched. Germline V gene sequence: CDR1 KGHSH, CDR2 LQKENI. CDR3 loop: CASSPRLTGTGGPGANVLTF. Here the CDR3 DNA reads TGTGCCAGCTCACCGCGATTAACCGGGACAGGGGGCCCTGGGGCCAACGTCCTGACTTTC.

The chain couples TRBV5-5 to TRBJ1-2, with D maybe TRBD1 (6 bases). The V end lost 0 bases, the J end lost 8 bases, and 11 bases lay between the germline ends. CDR3 size: 13 residues. Germline assignment: CDR1 SGHKS and CDR2 YYEKEE (reference sequence). CDR3 protein: CASSLDGGRGYTF. The CDR3 region has the DNA TGTGCCAGCAGCTTGGATGGGGGCCGGGGCTACACCTTC. The full variable domain, in which reference TRBV5-5 and TRBJ1-2 provide the parts outside the CDR3, is DAGVTQSPTHLIKTRGQQVTLRCSPISGHKSVSWYQQVLGQGPQFIFQYYEKEERGRGNFPDRFSARQFPNYSSELNVNALLLGDSALYLCASSLDGGRGYTFGSGTRLTVV.